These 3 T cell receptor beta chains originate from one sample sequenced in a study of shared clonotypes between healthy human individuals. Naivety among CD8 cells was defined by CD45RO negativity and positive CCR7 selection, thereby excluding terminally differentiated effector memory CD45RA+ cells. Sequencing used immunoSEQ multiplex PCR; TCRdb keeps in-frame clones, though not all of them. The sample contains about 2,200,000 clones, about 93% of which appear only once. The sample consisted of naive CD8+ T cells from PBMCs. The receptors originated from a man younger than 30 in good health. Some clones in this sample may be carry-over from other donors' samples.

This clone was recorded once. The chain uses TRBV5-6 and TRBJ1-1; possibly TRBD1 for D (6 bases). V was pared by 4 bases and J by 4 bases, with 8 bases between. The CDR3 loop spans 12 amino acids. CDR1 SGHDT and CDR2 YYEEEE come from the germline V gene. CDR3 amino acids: CASSVQGTEAFF. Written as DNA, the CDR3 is TGTGCCAGCAGCGTACAGGGCACTGAAGCTTTCTTT. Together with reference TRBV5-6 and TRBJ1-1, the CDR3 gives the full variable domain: DAGVTQSPTHLIKTRGQQVTLRCSPKSGHDTVSWYQQALGQGPQFIFQYYEEEERQRGNFPDRFSGHQFPNYSSELNVNALLLGDSALYLCASSVQGTEAFFGQGTRLTVV.

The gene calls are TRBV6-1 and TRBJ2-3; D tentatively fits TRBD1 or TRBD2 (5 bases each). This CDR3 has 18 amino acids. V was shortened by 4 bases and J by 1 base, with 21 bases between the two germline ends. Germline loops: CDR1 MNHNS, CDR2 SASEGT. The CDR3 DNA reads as TGTGCCAGCAGTGCTGGGACCGATACCCCCGAGGGCACAGATACGCAGTATTTT. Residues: CASSAGTDTPEGTDTQYF.

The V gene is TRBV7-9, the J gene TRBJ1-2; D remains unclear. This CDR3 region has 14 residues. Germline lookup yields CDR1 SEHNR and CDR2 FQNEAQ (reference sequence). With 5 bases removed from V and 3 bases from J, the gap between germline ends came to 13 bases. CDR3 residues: CASSTPGTHYGYTF. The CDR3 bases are TGTGCCAGCAGCACCCCGGGTACCCACTATGGCTACACCTTC.